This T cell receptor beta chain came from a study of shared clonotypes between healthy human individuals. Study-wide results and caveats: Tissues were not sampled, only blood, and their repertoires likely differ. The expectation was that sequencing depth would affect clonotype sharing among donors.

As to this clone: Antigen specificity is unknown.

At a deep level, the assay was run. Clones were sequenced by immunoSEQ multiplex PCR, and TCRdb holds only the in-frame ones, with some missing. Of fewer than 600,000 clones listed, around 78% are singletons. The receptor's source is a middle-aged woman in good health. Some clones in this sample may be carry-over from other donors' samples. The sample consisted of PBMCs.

DNA of the CDR3: TGTGCCACCAGCCGACAACTGACAGGGCTTGAGCAGTTCTTC. This encodes CATSRQLTGLEQFF. The J gene is TRBJ2-1, the V gene TRBV15; 7 bases line up with TRBD1. There are 14 residues in the CDR3. CDR1 LNHNV and CDR2 YYDKDF come from the germline V gene (reference sequence). With 5 bases clipped from V and 9 bases from J, the junction kept 10 bases outside the gene matches.